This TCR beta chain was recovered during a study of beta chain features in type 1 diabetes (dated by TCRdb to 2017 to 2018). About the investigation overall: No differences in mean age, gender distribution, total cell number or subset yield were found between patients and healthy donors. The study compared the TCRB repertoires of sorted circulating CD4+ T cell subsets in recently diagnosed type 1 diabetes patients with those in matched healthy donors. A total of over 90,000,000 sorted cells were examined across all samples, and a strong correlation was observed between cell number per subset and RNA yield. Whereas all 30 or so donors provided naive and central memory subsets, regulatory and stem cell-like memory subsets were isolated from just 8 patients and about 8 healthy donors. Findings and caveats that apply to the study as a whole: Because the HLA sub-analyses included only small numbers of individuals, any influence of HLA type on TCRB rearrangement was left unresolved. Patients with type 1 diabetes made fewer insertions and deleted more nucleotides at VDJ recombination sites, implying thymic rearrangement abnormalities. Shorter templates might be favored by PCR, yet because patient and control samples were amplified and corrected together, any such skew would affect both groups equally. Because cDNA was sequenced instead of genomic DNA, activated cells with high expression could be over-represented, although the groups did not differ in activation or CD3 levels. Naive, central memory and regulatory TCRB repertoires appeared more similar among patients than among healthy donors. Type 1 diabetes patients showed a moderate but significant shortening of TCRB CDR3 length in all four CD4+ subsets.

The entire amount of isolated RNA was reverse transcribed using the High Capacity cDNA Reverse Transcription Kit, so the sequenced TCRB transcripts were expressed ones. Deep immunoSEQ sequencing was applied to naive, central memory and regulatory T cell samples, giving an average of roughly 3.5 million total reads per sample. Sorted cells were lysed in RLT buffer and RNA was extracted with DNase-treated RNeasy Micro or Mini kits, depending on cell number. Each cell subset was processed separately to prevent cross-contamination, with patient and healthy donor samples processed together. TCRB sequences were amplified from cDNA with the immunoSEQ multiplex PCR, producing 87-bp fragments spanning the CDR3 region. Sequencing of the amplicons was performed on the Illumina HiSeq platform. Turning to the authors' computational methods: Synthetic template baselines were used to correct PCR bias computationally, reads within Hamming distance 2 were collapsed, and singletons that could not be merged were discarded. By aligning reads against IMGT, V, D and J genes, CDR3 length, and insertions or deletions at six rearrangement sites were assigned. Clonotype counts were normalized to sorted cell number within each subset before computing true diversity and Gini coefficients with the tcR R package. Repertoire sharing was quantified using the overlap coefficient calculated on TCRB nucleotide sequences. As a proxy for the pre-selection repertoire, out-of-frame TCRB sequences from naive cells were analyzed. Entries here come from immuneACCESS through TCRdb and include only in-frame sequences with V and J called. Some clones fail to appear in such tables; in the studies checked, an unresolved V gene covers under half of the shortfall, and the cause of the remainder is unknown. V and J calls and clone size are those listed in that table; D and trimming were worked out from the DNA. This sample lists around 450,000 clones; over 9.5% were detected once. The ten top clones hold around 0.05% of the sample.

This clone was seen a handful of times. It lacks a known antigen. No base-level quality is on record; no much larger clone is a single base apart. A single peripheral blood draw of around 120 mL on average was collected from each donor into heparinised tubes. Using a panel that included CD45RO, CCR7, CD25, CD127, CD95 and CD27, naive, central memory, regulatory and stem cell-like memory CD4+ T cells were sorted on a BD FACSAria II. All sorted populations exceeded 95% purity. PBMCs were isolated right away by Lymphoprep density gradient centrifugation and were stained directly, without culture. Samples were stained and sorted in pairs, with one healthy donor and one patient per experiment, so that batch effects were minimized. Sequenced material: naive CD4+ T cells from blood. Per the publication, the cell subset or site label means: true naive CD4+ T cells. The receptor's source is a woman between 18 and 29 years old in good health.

DNA sequence: TGTGCCAGCAGCCAAGTGTCGGCGGGAAGGACATACAATGAGCAGTTCTTC. This is translated as CASSQVSAGRTYNEQFF. The chain joins TRBV4-2 to TRBJ2-1; the D gene is possibly TRBD2, with 6 bases matching. The CDR3 holds 17 amino acids from the cysteine to the phenylalanine. The sequence is cut down to CDR3 DNA, 51 bases in frame from base 1. V is pared back by 1 base and J by 4 bases, with 17 bases lying between the germline termini. Taken from the germline V gene, the CDR1 and CDR2 loops are LGHNA and YNFKEQ.